Sequencing of this T cell receptor (beta chain) was carried out in a study of blood T cell repertoires in COVID-19. Study context: Nucleic acid was either cDNA or gDNA, and it came from T cells, B-cell-depleted T cells, or PBMCs.

Original processing notes: It was from reference gene primer amplification that nucleated cell counts were estimated. Sequencing was performed with immunoSEQ multiplex PCR; in TCRdb, only in-frame clones are kept and a portion is missing. For V, J and clone size, that table is used; D and trimming come from the DNA. This sample yields some 320,000 clones, of which roughly nine tenths are seen a single time; 2.6% belongs to the top ten. Study members were between roughly 18 and 100 years old and lived in 20 to 30 US regions. Among Cohort 3 donors, those recovered had two negative PCRs, clearance, or symptom resolution. This clone was observed once. Sequencing was done on a sample of PBMCs or T cells enriched from blood (not recorded which). The origin of this receptor is a man between 60 and 70 years old who had recovered from COVID-19.

The CDR3 loop is CASRITDRYNTEAFF. The CDR3 DNA reads as TGTGCCAGCAGAATAACTGACAGGTATAACACTGAAGCTTTCTTT. This chain connects TRBV3-1 (or the pseudogene TRBV3-2) to TRBJ1-1, with D perhaps matching TRBD1 (6 bases). The germline V gene encodes CDR1 LGHDT and CDR2 YNNKEL (reference sequence). Between the trimmed V and J ends, which lost 6 bases and 2 bases, there was a span of 16 bases. CDR3 length equals 15 residues.